The rows below give T cell receptor beta chains drawn from one sample of a study of blood T cell repertoires in COVID-19. Profiling relied on immunoSEQ multiplex PCR, and the TCRdb table lists in-frame clones only, not all of them. The table lists some 290,000 clones, 81% of them singletons, with 2.5% to 3% in the top ten. Sequencing input: peripheral blood. The receptors shown here come from a woman in her sixties or seventies with active or convalescent COVID-19. Both conserved end residues are part of each CDR3. Fields, in order: clone size, J gene, CDR3 length, V gene, CDR3 protein. Clone size is given for some rows only: seen once, a few or many times, or a class if the clone is expanded.

NA,TRBJ1-2,14,TRBV5-1,CASRPGQGEYGYTF
once,TRBJ2-5,15,TRBV28,CASSALGGNQETQYF
NA,TRBJ2-2,14,TRBV2,CASSEQGATGELFF
NA,TRBJ1-5,16,TRBV23-1,CASTRWAGESFQPQHF
NA,TRBJ2-7,12,TRBV6-2/TRBV6-3,CASSDRGREQYF
NA,TRBJ2-7,13,TRBV10-2,CASNDGGGYEQYF
NA,TRBJ1-4,20,TRBV6-6,CASSPGERGGFLSNNEKLFF
NA,TRBJ1-1,15,TRBV11-1,CASSLNPGQGTEAFF
once,TRBJ2-7,15,TRBV6-5,CASSNLRDTMYEQYF
NA,TRBJ1-2,14,TRBV5-6,CASSPEDRVYGYTF
few,TRBJ2-7,16,TRBV10-3,CAIRGTPDRGPYEQYF
NA,TRBJ2-1,15,TRBV30,CAWSVGGQGWNEQFF
many,TRBJ1-5,14,TRBV30,CAWSRTGINQPQHF
once,TRBJ1-1,14,TRBV11-2,CASSLGGGNTEAFF
NA,TRBJ1-5,11,TRBV7-2,CASGGIGPQHF
NA,TRBJ2-3,15,TRBV9,CASSVSSGGVDTQYF
NA,TRBJ1-5,15,TRBV7-8,CASSLFRGREQPQHF
NA,TRBJ1-1,13,TRBV7-2,CASSFTPNTEAFF
NA,TRBJ1-1,12,TRBV19,CASVTGNTEAFF
few,TRBJ2-1,14,TRBV7-8,CASSLVVGGAEQFF
NA,TRBJ2-5,15,TRBV19,CASSLTGTQQETQYF
NA,TRBJ1-3,16,TRBV18,CASSRLFTSSGNTIYF
NA,TRBJ2-7,14,TRBV30,CAWSSQGATYEQYF
NA,TRBJ2-5,14,TRBV18,CASSQGQNKETQYF
NA,TRBJ1-1,13,TRBV12-3/TRBV12-4,CASSFDGTIEAFF
NA,TRBJ1-2,13,TRBV6-5,CASSYSTGRGYTF
once,TRBJ1-2,14,TRBV10-3,CAISDQGHNYGYTF
NA,TRBJ2-5,16,TRBV30,CAWSVRDSGVKETQYF
NA,TRBJ2-1,17,TRBV19,CASSIASTGGPYNEQFF
NA,TRBJ2-3,14,TRBV11-2,CASSLDRFTDTQYF
NA,TRBJ2-5,15,TRBV19,CASSISGVGSETQYF
NA,TRBJ1-1,15,TRBV7-9,CASSPEGGVSTEAFF
few,TRBJ2-2,18,TRBV29-1,CSVKRTSGGAPRAGELFF
few,TRBJ1-1,13,TRBV6-2/TRBV6-3,CASSYMDSTEAFF
NA,TRBJ2-1,15,TRBV7-2,CASSLVWSSRNEQFF
NA,TRBJ1-2,13,TRBV11-2,CASSLGPGDGYTF
NA,TRBJ2-1,11,TRBV5-1,CASSVGGVQFF
NA,TRBJ2-1,13,TRBV2,CASGRGRRGEQFF
NA,TRBJ2-7,14,TRBV19,CASSPSTSGNEQYF
NA,TRBJ1-3,16,TRBV7-9,CASSLSGGAVGNTIYF
few,TRBJ2-3,17,TRBV4-2,CASSQEVLAGASDTQYF
NA,TRBJ1-1,15,TRBV5-4,CASSLDQGWVTEAFF
once,TRBJ2-7,15,TRBV5-1,CASSLGQGSSYEQYF
NA,TRBJ2-1,14,TRBV6-6,CASSWAIGLDEQFF
NA,TRBJ2-1,14,TRBV4-2,CASSQDGGDNEQFF
NA,TRBJ1-4,11,TRBV19,CASSKGGKLFF